A single sample gave rise to the 9 T cell receptor beta chains below, sequenced in a study of T cell responses to AZD1222 COVID-19 vaccine. Sequenced by immunoSEQ multiplex PCR; TCRdb stores in-frame clones only, minus some. The sample holds 95,000 to 150,000 clones, more than 85% seen once. Sequenced here: peripheral blood, sampled 28 days after the second AZD1222 dose. These receptors originate from an adult who received the AZD1222 COVID-19 vaccine.

The chain combines TRBV19 with TRBJ1-6; D is unclear. The CDR3 covers 14 residues. Germline-derived CDR1 and CDR2 are LNHDA and SQIVND (reference sequence). V was shortened by 1 base and J by 7 bases, with 8 bases between the two germline ends. The CDR3 region is CASSIVDGNSPLHF. Here the CDR3 DNA reads TGTGCCAGTAGTATAGTAGACGGAAATTCACCCCTCCACTTT.

The rearrangement uses TRBV28 and TRBJ1-2; 11 bases agree with TRBD1. The germline CDR1 and CDR2 sequences are MDHEN and SYDVKM. The CDR3 runs to 15 residues. J gave up 4 bases and V 5 bases, and 6 bases lay outside the gene matches. This chain's CDR3 is CASSPTGQGAYGYTF. In DNA, the CDR3 is TGTGCCAGCAGTCCCACAGGACAGGGGGCCTATGGCTACACCTTC.

This rearrangement joins TRBV9 to TRBJ1-3; the D gene is possibly TRBD1 (5 bases). This CDR3 comprises 14 residues. V was pared by 2 bases and J by 9 bases, with 15 bases between. Germline V gene lookup returns CDR1 SGDLS and CDR2 YYNGEE. Written as DNA, the CDR3 is TGTGCCAGCAGCGTGGGGGATTATTCGGGCACCATATATTTT. Its protein product is CASSVGDYSGTIYF.

The rearrangement uses TRBV4-3 and TRBJ1-3; no firm D call. This CDR3 spans 14 amino acids. V lost 3 bases and J 0 bases, leaving 6 bases between the germline ends. Looked up from germline, CDR1 is LGHNA and CDR2 is YSLEER. The CDR3 region has the DNA TGCGCCAGCAGCCAGCAAGCCTCTGGAAACACCATATATTTT. It is translated as CASSQQASGNTIYF.

This chain uses TRBV7-9 with TRBJ2-1; possibly TRBD2 for D (5 bases). The germline V gene has CDR1 SEHNR and CDR2 FQNEAQ (reference sequence). V was trimmed by 7 bases and J by 10 bases, leaving 14 bases between them. CDR3 length: 12 amino acids. The CDR3: CASIYEGGEQFF. For the CDR3, the DNA is TGTGCCAGCATCTACGAGGGTGGGGAGCAGTTCTTC.

This chain links TRBV7-3 with TRBJ1-2; the D gene is possibly TRBD1 (5 bases). V was pared by 5 bases and J by 1 base, with 8 bases between. The CDR3 loop spans 13 amino acids. Germline assignment: CDR1 SGHTA and CDR2 FQGTGA. CDR3 sequence reads: CASSLDSNYGYTF. The CDR3 nucleotides are TGTGCCAGCAGCCTAGACAGTAACTATGGCTACACCTTC. The whole variable domain, remainder taken from reference TRBV7-3 and TRBJ1-2, is GAGVSQTPSNKVTEKGKYVELRCDPISGHTALYWYRQSLGQGPEFLIYFQGTGAADDSGLPNDRFFAVRPEGSVSTLKIQRTERGDSAVYLCASSLDSNYGYTFGSGTRLTVV.

The chain joins TRBV14 to TRBJ1-2; D not certain. The CDR3 runs 13 residues. Between the trimmed V and J ends, which lost 0 bases and 5 bases, there was a span of 7 bases. CDR1 SGHDN and CDR2 FVKESK come from the germline V gene. This CDR3 is CASSQDLQYGYTF. The CDR3 region has the DNA TGTGCCAGCAGCCAAGATTTGCAGTATGGCTACACCTTC.

This sequence joins TRBV3-1 (or the pseudogene TRBV3-2) and TRBJ2-2; D remains ambiguous. V was clipped by 3 bases and J by 7 bases, with 6 bases between them. The CDR3 is 12 amino acids. Germline V CDR1 and CDR2: LGHDT, YNNKEL (reference sequence). CDR3 amino acids: CASSHSIGELFF. The DNA for the CDR3 is TGTGCCAGCAGCCATAGCATCGGGGAGCTGTTTTTT.

The chain recombines TRBV20-1 with TRBJ1-2; TRBD1 might be the D (6 bases). Germline V gene data show CDR1 as DFQATT and CDR2 as SNEGSKA (reference sequence). The V end was cut by 3 bases, the J end by 2 bases, with 10 bases between. The CDR3 runs to 13 residues. CDR3 region: CSASWTENYGYTF. Written as DNA, the CDR3 is TGCAGTGCTAGTTGGACAGAGAACTATGGCTACACCTTC.